The 24 T cell receptor beta chains below all came from one sample that was sequenced in a study of identical twins. TCRdb fed the 5' RACE reads into MiXCR, producing one record per CDR3 protein. The sample shows 600,000 to 800,000 distinct CDR3 sequences, about 20% of them seen only once. These records were also assigned to another study, of T cells expressing NK-cell markers.

The specimen was PBMCs. The source is a woman under 30 in good health.

This clonotype was seen many times. This rearrangement joins TRBV20-1 to TRBJ2-7, with D perhaps TRBD1 (6 bases). This CDR3 is 13 amino acids long. V dropped 6 bases and J dropped 2 bases, with 14 bases sitting between them. In germline, CDR1 is DFQATT, CDR2 SNEGSKA (reference sequence). CDR3 sequence (DNA): TGCAGTGCCGACCCCGGGACAACCTACGAGCAGTACTTC. Amino acids: CSADPGTTYEQYF.

This clonotype was detected ten times or more. The rearrangement uses TRBV20-1 and TRBJ2-7, with D unresolved. CDR3 size: 14 residues. Trimming pared 0 bases from V and 5 bases from J, leaving 14 bases between. Germline CDR1 is DFQATT and CDR2 is SNEGSKA (reference sequence). The CDR3 DNA sequence: TGCAGTGCTAGAGAAGTGGGGAAGACGAACGAGCAGTACTTC. The encoded protein is CSAREVGKTNEQYF.

The chain uses TRBV20-1 and TRBJ2-1; 9 bases map to TRBD2. The ends lost 6 bases at V and 6 bases at J; junction bases unmatched: 12. This CDR3 has 15 residues. Germline V gene lookup returns CDR1 DFQATT and CDR2 SNEGSKA (reference sequence). For the CDR3, the DNA is TGCAGTGCACCAGAGGGGCTAGCGGGGCGCAATGAGCAGTTCTTC. Its protein is CSAPEGLAGRNEQFF.

V is TRBV18 and J is TRBJ2-5, with D maybe TRBD2 (5 bases). The CDR3 sequence is 14 residues long. Trimming took off 1 base at V and 4 bases at J, with 10 bases between the two ends. From germline, CDR1 is KGHSH and CDR2 LQKENI. CDR3 DNA sequence: TGTGCCAGCTCACCACGGACGGCGGGAGAGACCCAGTACTTC. This codes for CASSPRTAGETQYF.

This clonotype has more than one count but fewer than ten. V usage is TRBV4-3 and J usage is TRBJ2-2; D possibly corresponds to TRBD2 (5 bases). V lost 0 bases, J lost 6 bases, and 20 bases lay in between. Germline loops: CDR1 LGHNA, CDR2 YSLEER. The CDR3 spans 18 residues. The CDR3 sequence is CASSQDGVGLAHAGELFF. The CDR3, as DNA: TGCGCCAGCAGCCAAGATGGGGTTGGGTTAGCGCACGCCGGGGAGCTGTTTTTT.

The chain uses TRBV12-3 or TRBV12-4 and TRBJ1-1; 7 positions match TRBD1. The CDR3 has 15 residues. The V segment lost 4 bases and the J segment 1 base; nucleotides outside the gene matches: 6. CDR3 loop: CASSSRRGRNTEAFF. As DNA, the CDR3 is TGTGCCAGCAGTTCCCGGAGGGGGCGGAACACTGAAGCTTTCTTT.

This clonotype has more than one count but fewer than ten. The chain joins TRBV4-3 to TRBJ2-5, with 10 bases aligning to TRBD1. The junction had 12 bases not matched to a gene; V was cut back by 4 bases and J by 1 base. Germline V gene sequence: CDR1 LGHNA, CDR2 YSLEER. The CDR3 has 18 amino acids. CDR3 nucleotide sequence: TGCGCCAGCAGCCTTGGGGTGGGGGACAGGGGCGGCCAAGAGACCCAGTACTTC. This codes for CASSLGVGDRGGQETQYF.

The J gene is TRBJ1-1, the V gene TRBV6-2 or TRBV6-3, with a tentative D call TRBD1 (5 bases). The germline V gene has CDR1 MNHEY and CDR2 SVGEGT. This CDR3 spans 13 amino acids. The V gene lost 6 bases and the J gene lost 3 bases, with 11 bases spanning the gap. CDR3 DNA: TGTGCCAGCAGGTCGACAGCGGACACTGAAGCTTTCTTT. This gives the protein CASRSTADTEAFF.

There are a few counts of this clonotype. V usage is TRBV6-2 or TRBV6-3 and J usage is TRBJ2-7, with 9 bases matching TRBD2. The V segment lost 8 bases and the J segment 3 bases; nucleotides outside the gene matches: 14. Germline loops: CDR1 MNHEY, CDR2 SVGEGT. CDR3 size: 16 residues. CDR3 DNA: TGTGCCAGCTCTAGACGAGGGGGACTAGCCTACTACGAGCAGTACTTC. Protein: CASSRRGGLAYYEQYF.

This clonotype was counted many times. The chain has TRBV20-1 and TRBJ2-3, with a tentative D call TRBD2 (5 bases). CDR1 DFQATT and CDR2 SNEGSKA come from the germline V gene (reference sequence). This CDR3 comprises 12 residues. With 8 bases removed from V and 2 bases from J, the gap between germline ends came to 11 bases. CDR3 nucleotide sequence: TGCAGTTCCGGGAATCCCACAGATACGCAGTATTTT. This encodes CSSGNPTDTQYF.

The chain employs TRBV9 and TRBJ2-1; D call uncertain. CDR1 SGDLS and CDR2 YYNGEE come from the germline V gene. CDR3 length equals 13 residues. V lost 0 bases and J 7 bases, leaving 8 bases between the germline ends. CDR3 protein: CASSVAGQNEQFF. DNA for the CDR3: TGTGCCAGCAGCGTAGCCGGTCAAAATGAGCAGTTCTTC.

Here the CDR3 DNA reads TGTGCCAGCAGCAGTACTAGCGTGCGGCAGTTCTTC. Encoded protein: CASSSTSVRQFF. The chain recombines TRBV7-9 with TRBJ2-1; 7 nucleotides match TRBD2. The ends lost 5 bases at V and 12 bases at J; junction bases unmatched: 7. CDR1 and CDR2 from the germline V gene are SEHNR and FQNEAQ (reference sequence). CDR3 length: 12 residues.

This clonotype was picked up many times. The gene calls are TRBV7-7 and TRBJ2-5; 9 nucleotides line up with TRBD1. The CDR3 has 15 residues. V lost 6 bases, J lost 4 bases, and 9 bases stayed unmatched. Germline values: CDR1 SSHAT, CDR2 FNYEAQ (reference sequence). The CDR3 DNA sequence: TGTGCCAGCAGTCCGGGACAGGGACAAGGAGAGACCCAGTACTTC. Protein: CASSPGQGQGETQYF.

The chain employs TRBV7-2 and TRBJ2-7; D is unclear. V was pared by 2 bases and J by 6 bases, with 8 bases between. The germline CDR1 and CDR2 sequences are SGHTA and FQGNSA. The CDR3 extends over 12 amino acids. The CDR3 reads CASSLKRVEQYF. DNA for the CDR3: TGTGCCAGCAGCTTAAAAAGGGTCGAGCAGTACTTC.

The chain combines TRBV12-3 or TRBV12-4 with TRBJ2-5, with D uncertain. Trimming cost V 5 bases and J 3 bases, with 4 bases left between them. The CDR3 runs to 11 residues. CDR3 in DNA: TGTGCCAGCAGTACAAAAGAGACCCAGTACTTC. This gives the protein CASSTKETQYF.

This clonotype has a count of ten or more. The chain joins TRBV12-3 or TRBV12-4 to TRBJ2-3; D not certain. The V and J ends lost 6 bases and 1 base respectively, with 14 bases between them. The CDR3 is 15 residues long. CDR3 sequence: CASSRRLSRTDTQYF. CDR3 DNA: TGTGCCAGCAGCCGTCGACTGTCCCGCACAGATACGCAGTATTTT.

This clonotype was seen ten or more times. V usage is TRBV20-1 and J usage is TRBJ1-3; D is undetermined. The CDR3 consists of 12 residues. Germline V gene sequence: CDR1 DFQATT, CDR2 SNEGSKA (reference sequence). With 7 bases removed from V and 4 bases from J, the gap between germline ends came to 11 bases. In nucleotides, the CDR3 is TGCAGTGTGGAAGGGCCGGGAAACACCATATATTTT. It specifies CSVEGPGNTIYF.

This clonotype occurred a few times. The chain combines TRBV29-1 with TRBJ2-1; 8 bases fit TRBD2. V was clipped by 7 bases and J by 10 bases; unmatched bases: 9. The CDR3 runs 12 residues. Germline V gene sequence: CDR1 SQVTM, CDR2 ANQGSEA. CDR3 nucleotide sequence: TGCAGCGCCGGGGGGGGCGGGACAGAGCAGTTCTTC. The encoded protein is CSAGGGGTEQFF.

This clonotype was picked up many times. A junction end diverges from the germline sequence, so it may reflect a read error. This chain links TRBV12-3 or TRBV12-4 with TRBJ2-1; 7 positions agree with TRBD1. The CDR3 length is 12 residues. CDR3 in amino acids: CASSRQGNEQFF. CDR3 coding DNA: TGCGCCAGCAGTAGACAGGGCAATGAGCAGTTCTTC.

The chain employs TRBV12-3 or TRBV12-4 and TRBJ2-7, with D unclear. V was pared by 0 bases and J by 4 bases, with 7 bases between. The CDR3 runs 13 residues. This CDR3 is CASSLAVMYEQYF. CDR3 nucleotide sequence: TGTGCCAGCAGTTTAGCAGTAATGTACGAGCAGTACTTC.

J is TRBJ2-5 and V is TRBV5-1; D gene ambiguous. Trimming pared 0 bases from V and 1 base from J, leaving 10 bases between. Germline CDR1 is SGHRS and CDR2 is YFSETQ. This CDR3 spans 15 amino acids. CDR3 sequence (DNA): TGCGCCAGCAGCTTGGCCGGGCTAATCCAAGAGACCCAGTACTTC. Translation gives CASSLAGLIQETQYF. The entire variable domain, with the rest obtained from reference TRBV5-1 and TRBJ2-5, is as follows: KAGVTQTPRYLIKTRGQQVTLSCSPISGHRSVSWYQQTPGQGLQFLFEYFSETQRNKGNFPGRFSGRQFSNSRSEMNVSTLELGDSALYLCASSLAGLIQETQYFGPGTRLLVL.

The J gene is TRBJ2-1, the V gene TRBV5-5; TRBD1 aligns across 8 bases. The V and J ends lost 7 bases and 0 bases, in that order; junction bases with no gene match: 3. CDR3 length: 14 residues. Germline V lookup: CDR1 SGHKS, CDR2 YYEKEE (reference sequence). The CDR3 DNA is TGTGCCAGCCAGGGGGCTCTCTCCTACAATGAGCAGTTCTTC. It encodes CASQGALSYNEQFF.

This clonotype was observed a few times. The chain couples TRBV15 to TRBJ1-1; a possible D gene is TRBD1 (5 bases). V lost 10 bases, J lost 4 bases, and 19 bases lay in between. The CDR3 covers 14 residues. The V gene's germline CDR1 is LNHNV and CDR2 YYDKDF (reference sequence). CDR3 amino acids: CAIPRGREGTEAFF. DNA of the CDR3: TGTGCCATCCCTCGGGGGAGGGAGGGCACTGAAGCTTTCTTT.

CDR3 DNA sequence: TGTGCCGGGACCGGGACTAGCGTGAACACCGGGGAGCTGTTTTTT. Its translation: CAGTGTSVNTGELFF. The chain is built from TRBV2 and TRBJ2-2, with 10 bases identical to TRBD2. The junction had 7 bases not matched to a gene; V was cut back by 11 bases and J by 1 base. CDR3 length: 15 amino acids. Germline CDR1 reads SNHLY; CDR2 reads FYNNEI. The full variable domain, with the rest looked up from reference TRBV2 and TRBJ2-2, is EPEVTQTPSHQVTQMGQEVILRCVPISNHLYFYWYRQILGQKVEFLVSFYNNEISEKSEIFDDQFSVERPDGSNFTLKIRSTKLEDSAMYFCAGTGTSVNTGELFFGEGSRLTVL.